This entry is about one T cell receptor beta chain. The repertoire was sequenced with immunoSEQ multiplex PCR; TCRdb's copy has only in-frame clones and lacks some. The sample contains some 80,000 clones, 85% to 90% of which appear only once. This sample is part of a study of blood T cell repertoires in COVID-19. Overall study: Researchers got acute and convalescent COVID-19 samples from the United States, Italy and Spain.

The CDR3 loop spans 12 amino acids. Germline V gene sequence: CDR1 SGHTA, CDR2 FQGTGA. V was shortened by 5 bases and J by 8 bases, with 9 bases between the two germline ends. The specimen was peripheral blood. The chain couples TRBV7-3 to TRBJ2-2; the D gene is possibly TRBD2 (6 bases). This clonotype was obtained from a woman of 80 years or more in a cohort sampled during active or convalescent COVID-19. CDR3 region: CASSQSGGELFF. For the CDR3, the DNA is TGTGCCAGCAGCCAGAGCGGGGGGGAGCTGTTTTTT.